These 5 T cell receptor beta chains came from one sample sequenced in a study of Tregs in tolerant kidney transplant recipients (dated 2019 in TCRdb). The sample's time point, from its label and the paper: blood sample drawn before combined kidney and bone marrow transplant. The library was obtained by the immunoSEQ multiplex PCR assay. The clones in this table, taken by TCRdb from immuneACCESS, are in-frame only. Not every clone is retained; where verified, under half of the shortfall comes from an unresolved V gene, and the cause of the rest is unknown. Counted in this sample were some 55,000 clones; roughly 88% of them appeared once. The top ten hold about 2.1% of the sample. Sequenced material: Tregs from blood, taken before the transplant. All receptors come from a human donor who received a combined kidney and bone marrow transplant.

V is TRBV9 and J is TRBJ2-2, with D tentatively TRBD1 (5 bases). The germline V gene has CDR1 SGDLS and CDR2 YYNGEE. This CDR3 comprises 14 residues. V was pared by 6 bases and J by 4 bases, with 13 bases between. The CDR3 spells CASTPGALTGELFF. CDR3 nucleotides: TGTGCCAGCACCCCTGGGGCTCTCACCGGGGAGCTGTTTTTT.

The CDR3 reads CASSRGTGDGYTF. CDR3 DNA sequence: TGTGCCAGCAGCCGGGGGACAGGGGATGGCTACACCTTC. This chain connects TRBV5-4 to TRBJ1-2; TRBD1 aligns across 10 bases. Germline V gives CDR1 SGHNT, CDR2 YYREEE (reference sequence). CDR3 length equals 13 residues. With 4 bases clipped from V and 6 bases from J, the junction kept 3 bases outside the gene matches.

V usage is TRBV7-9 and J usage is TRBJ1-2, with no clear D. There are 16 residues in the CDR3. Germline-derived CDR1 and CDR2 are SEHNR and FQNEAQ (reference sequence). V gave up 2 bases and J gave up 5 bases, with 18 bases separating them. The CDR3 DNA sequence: TGTGCCAGCAGCTTACCCCTGGGGTTTAGTCGATATGGCTACACCTTC. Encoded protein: CASSLPLGFSRYGYTF.

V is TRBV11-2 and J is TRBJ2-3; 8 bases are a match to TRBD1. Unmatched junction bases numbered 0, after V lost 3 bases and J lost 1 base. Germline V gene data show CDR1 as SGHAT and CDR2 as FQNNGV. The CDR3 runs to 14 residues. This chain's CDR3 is CASSLGQGTDTQYF. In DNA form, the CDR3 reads TGTGCCAGCAGCTTGGGACAGGGCACAGATACGCAGTATTTT.

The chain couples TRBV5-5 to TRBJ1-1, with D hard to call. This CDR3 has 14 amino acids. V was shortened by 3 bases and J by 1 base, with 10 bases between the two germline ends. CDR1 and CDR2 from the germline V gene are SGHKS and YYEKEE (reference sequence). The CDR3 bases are TGTGCCAGCAGCTGGGCCCGGCCGAACACTGAAGCTTTCTTT. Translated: CASSWARPNTEAFF.